This T cell receptor beta chain emerged from a study of lymphopenia after photon versus proton radiotherapy. Study-level results: A bigger post-nadir fall in TCR diversity correlated inversely with survival time in deceased patients. Authors raise, but do not show, better survival with proton therapy. Under photons, naive T cells and diversity fell while effector/memory populations rose.

The germline CDR1 and CDR2 sequences are SGHTA and FQGTGA. The CDR3 runs to 13 residues. Trimming took off 7 bases at V and 7 bases at J, with 14 bases between the two ends. With regard to this clone: Its specificity is unknown.

TCRdb's table, derived via immunoSEQ multiplex PCR, lists solely in-frame clones and lacks some. The sample has thousands of clones; around 88% are singletons. Sequencing used peripheral blood, obtained from a patient treated with photon-based radiotherapy. This TCR derives from a man older than 75 with cholangiocarcinoma. V gene TRBV7-3 combines with J gene TRBJ1-5, with a possible D match to TRBD1 (5 bases). Here the CDR3 reads CASTTGTAQPQHF. The DNA for the CDR3 is TGTGCCAGCACCACCGGGACGGCACAGCCCCAGCATTTT.